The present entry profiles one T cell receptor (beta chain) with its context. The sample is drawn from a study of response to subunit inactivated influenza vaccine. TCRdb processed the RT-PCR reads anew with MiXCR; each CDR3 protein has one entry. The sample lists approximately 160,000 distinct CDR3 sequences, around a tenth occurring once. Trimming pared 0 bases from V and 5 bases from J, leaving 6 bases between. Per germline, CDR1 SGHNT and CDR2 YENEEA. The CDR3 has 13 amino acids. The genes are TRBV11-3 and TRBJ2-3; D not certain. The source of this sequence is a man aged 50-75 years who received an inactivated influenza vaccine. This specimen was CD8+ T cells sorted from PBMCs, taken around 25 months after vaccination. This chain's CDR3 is CASSLDIRDTQYF. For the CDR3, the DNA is TGTGCCAGCAGCTTAGATATACGAGATACGCAGTATTTT.